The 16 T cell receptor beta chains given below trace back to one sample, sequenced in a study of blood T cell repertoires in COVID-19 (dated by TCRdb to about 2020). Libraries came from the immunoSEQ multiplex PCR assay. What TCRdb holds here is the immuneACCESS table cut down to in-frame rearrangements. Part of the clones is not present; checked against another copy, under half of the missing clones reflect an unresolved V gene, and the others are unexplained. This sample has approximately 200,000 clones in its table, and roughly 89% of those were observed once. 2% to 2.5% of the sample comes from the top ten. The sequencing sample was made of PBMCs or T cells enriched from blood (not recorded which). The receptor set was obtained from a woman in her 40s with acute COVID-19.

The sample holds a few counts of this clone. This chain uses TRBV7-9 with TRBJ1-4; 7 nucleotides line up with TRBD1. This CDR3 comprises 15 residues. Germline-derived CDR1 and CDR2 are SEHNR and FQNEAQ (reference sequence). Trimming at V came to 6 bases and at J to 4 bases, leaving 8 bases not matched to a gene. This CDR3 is CASSQGGQFNEKLFF. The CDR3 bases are TGTGCCAGCAGTCAGGGGGGACAGTTTAATGAAAAACTGTTTTTT.

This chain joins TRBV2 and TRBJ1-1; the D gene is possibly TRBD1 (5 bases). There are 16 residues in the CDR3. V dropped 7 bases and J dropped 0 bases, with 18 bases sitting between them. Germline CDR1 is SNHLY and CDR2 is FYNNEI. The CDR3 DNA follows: TGTGCCAGCAAAATGTCCCAGGGCACTCTGAACACTGAAGCTTTCTTT. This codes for CASKMSQGTLNTEAFF.

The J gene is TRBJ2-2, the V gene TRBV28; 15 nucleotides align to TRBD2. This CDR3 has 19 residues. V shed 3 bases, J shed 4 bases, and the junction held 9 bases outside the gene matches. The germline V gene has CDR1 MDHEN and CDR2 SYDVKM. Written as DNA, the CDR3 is TGTGCCAGCAGTTTCCCTGGACTAGCGGGGGGGCGACGCACCGGGGAGCTGTTTTTT. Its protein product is CASSFPGLAGGRRTGELFF. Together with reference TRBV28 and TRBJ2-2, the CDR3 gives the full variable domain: DVKVTQSSRYLVKRTGEKVFLECVQDMDHENMFWYRQDPGLGLRLIYFSYDVKMKEKGDIPEGYSVSREKKERFSLILESASTNQTSMYLCASSFPGLAGGRRTGELFFGEGSRLTVL.

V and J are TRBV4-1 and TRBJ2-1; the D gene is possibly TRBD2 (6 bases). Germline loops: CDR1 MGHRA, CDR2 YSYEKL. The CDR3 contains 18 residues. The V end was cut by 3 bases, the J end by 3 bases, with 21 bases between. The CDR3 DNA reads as TGCGCCAGCAGCCAGGAAGTACGGGAGCCTTCTCTCTACAATGAGCAGTTCTTC. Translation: CASSQEVREPSLYNEQFF.

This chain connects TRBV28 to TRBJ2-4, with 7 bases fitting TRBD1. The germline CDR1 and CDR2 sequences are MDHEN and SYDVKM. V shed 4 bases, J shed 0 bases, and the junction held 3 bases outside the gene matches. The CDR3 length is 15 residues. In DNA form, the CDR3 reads TGTGCCAGCAGTTCTACAGGGGTAGCCAAAAACATTCAGTACTTC. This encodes CASSSTGVAKNIQYF.

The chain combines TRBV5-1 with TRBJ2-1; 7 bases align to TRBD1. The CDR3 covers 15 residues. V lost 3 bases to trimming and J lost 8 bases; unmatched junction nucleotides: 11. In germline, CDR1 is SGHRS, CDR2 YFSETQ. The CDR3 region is CASSSSGTVTDEQFF. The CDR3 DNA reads TGCGCCAGCAGCTCCTCCGGGACAGTAACCGATGAGCAGTTCTTC.

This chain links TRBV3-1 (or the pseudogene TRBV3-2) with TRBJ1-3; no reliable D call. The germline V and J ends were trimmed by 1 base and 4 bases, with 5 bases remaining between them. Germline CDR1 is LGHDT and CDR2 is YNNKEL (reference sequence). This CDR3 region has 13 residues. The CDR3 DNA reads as TGTGCCAGCAGCCAAGTTAGCGGAAACACCATATATTTT. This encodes CASSQVSGNTIYF.

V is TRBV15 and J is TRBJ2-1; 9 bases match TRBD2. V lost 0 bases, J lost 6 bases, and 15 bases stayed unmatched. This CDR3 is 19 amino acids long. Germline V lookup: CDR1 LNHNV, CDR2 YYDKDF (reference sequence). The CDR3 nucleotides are TGTGCCACCAGCAGAGATAGAGTTGTATGGCGGGAGGGACTCAATGAGCAGTTCTTC. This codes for CATSRDRVVWREGLNEQFF.

CDR3 loop: CASSLGVDSISTDTQYF. As DNA, the CDR3 is TGTGCCAGCAGTTTGGGTGTCGACTCGATAAGCACAGATACGCAGTATTTT. The genes are TRBV27 and TRBJ2-3, with D unresolved. The CDR3 sequence is 17 residues long. Germline V gene sequence: CDR1 MNHEY, CDR2 SMNVEV (reference sequence). V lost 3 bases, J lost 0 bases, and 16 bases lay in between.

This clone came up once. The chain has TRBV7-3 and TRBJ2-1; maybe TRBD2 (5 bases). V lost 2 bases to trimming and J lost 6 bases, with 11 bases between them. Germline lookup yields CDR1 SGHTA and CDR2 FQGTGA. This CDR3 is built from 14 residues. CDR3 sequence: CASSLSGIGNEQFF. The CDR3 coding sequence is TGTGCCAGCAGCTTATCGGGGATCGGCAATGAGCAGTTCTTC. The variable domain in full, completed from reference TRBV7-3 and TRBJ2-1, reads GAGVSQTPSNKVTEKGKYVELRCDPISGHTALYWYRQSLGQGPEFLIYFQGTGAADDSGLPNDRFFAVRPEGSVSTLKIQRTERGDSAVYLCASSLSGIGNEQFFGPGTRLTVL.

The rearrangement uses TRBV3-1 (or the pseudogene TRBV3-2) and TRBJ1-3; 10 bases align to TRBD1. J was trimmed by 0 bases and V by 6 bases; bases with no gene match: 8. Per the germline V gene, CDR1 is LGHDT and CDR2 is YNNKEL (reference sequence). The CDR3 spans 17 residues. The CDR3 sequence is CASRDRGAANSGNTIYF. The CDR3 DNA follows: TGTGCCAGCAGGGACAGGGGGGCGGCCAACTCTGGAAACACCATATATTTT.

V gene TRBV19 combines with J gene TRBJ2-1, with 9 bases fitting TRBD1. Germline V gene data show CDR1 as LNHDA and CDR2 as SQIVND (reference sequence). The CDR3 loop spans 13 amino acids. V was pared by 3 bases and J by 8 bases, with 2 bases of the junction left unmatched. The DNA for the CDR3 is TGTGCCAGTAGTATCAGACAGGGGGATGAGCAGTTCTTC. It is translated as CASSIRQGDEQFF.

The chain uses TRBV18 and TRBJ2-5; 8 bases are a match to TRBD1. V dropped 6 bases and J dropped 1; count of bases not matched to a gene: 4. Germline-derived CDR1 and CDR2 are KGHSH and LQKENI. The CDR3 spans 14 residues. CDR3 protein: CASSWTGFQETQYF. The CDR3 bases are TGTGCCAGCTCGTGGACAGGGTTCCAAGAGACCCAGTACTTC. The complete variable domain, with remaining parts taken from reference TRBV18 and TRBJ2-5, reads NAGVMQNPRHLVRRRGQEARLRCSPMKGHSHVYWYRQLPEEGLKFMVYLQKENIIDESGMPKERFSAEFPKEGPSILRIQQVVRGDSAAYFCASSWTGFQETQYFGPGTRLLVL.

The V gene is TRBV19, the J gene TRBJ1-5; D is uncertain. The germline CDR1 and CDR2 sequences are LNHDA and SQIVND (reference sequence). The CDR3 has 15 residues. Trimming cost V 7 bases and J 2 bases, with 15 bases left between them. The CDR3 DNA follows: TGTGCCAGTAAGGTGGCAGGCCTTGGCAATCAGCCCCAGCATTTT. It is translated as CASKVAGLGNQPQHF.

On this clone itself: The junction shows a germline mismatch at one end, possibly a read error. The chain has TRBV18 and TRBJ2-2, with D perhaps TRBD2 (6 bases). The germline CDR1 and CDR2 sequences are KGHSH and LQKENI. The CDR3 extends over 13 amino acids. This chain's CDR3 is CASSPVLGGALFF. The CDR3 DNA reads TGTGCCAGCTCACCAGTTCTAGGAGGGGCGCTGTTTTTT.

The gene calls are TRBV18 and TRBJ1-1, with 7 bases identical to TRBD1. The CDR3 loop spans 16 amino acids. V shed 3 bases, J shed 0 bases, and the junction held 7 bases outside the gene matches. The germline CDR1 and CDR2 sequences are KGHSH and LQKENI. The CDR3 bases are TGTGCCAGCTCACCTCTCTCCAGGGGGATGAACACTGAAGCTTTCTTT. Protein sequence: CASSPLSRGMNTEAFF.